The rows below give T cell receptor beta chains drawn from one sample of a study of blood T cell repertoires in COVID-19. TCRdb keeps only in-frame clones here, not all; method: immunoSEQ multiplex PCR. Of a few hundred thousand clones in the sample, 90% were seen once. Sequencing input: peripheral blood. The source of these receptors is a woman aged 55-75 years with COVID-19, enrolled during active disease. CDR3s include the opening cysteine and the closing phenylalanine or tryptophan. A D gene is named only where the DNA matches it firmly. Some rows have no size entry. The others give once, few or many, or a class for an expanded clone.

V gene	J gene	clone size	D gene	CDR3 protein	CDR3 DNA
TRBV11-2	TRBJ1-2	NA	TRBD1	CASSLRSGGRNYGYTF	TGTGCCAGCAGCTTAAGATCAGGGGGCAGAAACTATGGCTACACCTTC
TRBV6-2/TRBV6-3	TRBJ2-5	NA	TRBD1	CASSYSWDRPQETQYF	TGTGCCAGCAGTTACTCCTGGGACAGGCCACAAGAGACCCAGTACTTC
TRBV5-1	TRBJ2-1	NA	TRBD2	CASSSAGGSHNEQFF	TGCGCCAGCAGCTCCGCGGGGGGGAGTCACAATGAGCAGTTCTTC
TRBV7-2	TRBJ1-6	NA	NA	CASSLGVRVGSPLHF	TGTGCCAGCAGCCTCGGGGTTAGGGTGGGTTCACCCCTCCACTTT
TRBV7-8	TRBJ2-7	NA	TRBD2	CASSLERGDYEQYF	TGTGCCAGCAGCTTAGAGCGGGGGGATTACGAGCAGTACTTC
TRBV15	TRBJ1-2	few	TRBD1	CATSRGGQGNYGYTF	TGTGCCACCAGCAGAGGGGGACAGGGGAACTATGGCTACACCTTC
TRBV2	TRBJ1-1	NA	TRBD1	CASIIGTGVSTEAFF	TGTGCCAGCATTATTGGGACAGGCGTCAGTACTGAAGCTTTCTTT
TRBV7-9	TRBJ1-1	NA	NA	CASRSGSTEAFF	TGTGCCAGCAGGTCGGGAAGCACTGAAGCTTTCTTT
TRBV10-1	TRBJ1-5	NA	NA	CASSESEIQPQHF	TGCGCCAGCAGTGAGTCTGAGATTCAGCCCCAGCATTTT
TRBV19	TRBJ1-4	NA	NA	CASSRWADATNEKLFF	TGTGCCAGTAGTAGGTGGGCCGACGCAACTAATGAAAAACTGTTTTTT
TRBV29-1	TRBJ2-7	NA	TRBD1	CSATRDSAGEQYF	TGCAGCGCCACACGGGACAGTGCAGGGGAGCAGTACTTC